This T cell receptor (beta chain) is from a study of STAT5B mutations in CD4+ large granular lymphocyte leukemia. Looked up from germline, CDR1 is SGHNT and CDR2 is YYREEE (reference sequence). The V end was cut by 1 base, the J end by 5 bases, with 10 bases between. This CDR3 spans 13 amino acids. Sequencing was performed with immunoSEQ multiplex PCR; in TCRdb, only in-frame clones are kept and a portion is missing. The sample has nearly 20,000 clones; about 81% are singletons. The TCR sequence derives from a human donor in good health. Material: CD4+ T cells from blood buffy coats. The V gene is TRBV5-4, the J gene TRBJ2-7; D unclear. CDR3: CASSLIPRDEQYF. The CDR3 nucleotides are TGTGCCAGCAGCTTGATTCCTAGGGACGAGCAGTACTTC.